This is a list of T cell receptor beta chains from one sample in a study of blood T cell repertoires in COVID-19. Profiled with immunoSEQ multiplex PCR; TCRdb holds only in-frame clones, not every one. The sample lists under 75,000 clones; 90% were seen once. Sequencing used peripheral blood. The receptors here all came from a man between 60 and 75 years old with active COVID-19. Both conserved end residues are part of each CDR3. The D gene is left open where the match is weak. Clone size is given for some rows only: seen once, a few or many times, or a class if the clone is expanded.

v_gene	d_gene	abundance	j_gene	CDR3aa	CDR3nt
TRBV5-1	TRBD2	-	TRBJ2-7	CASSPGLAGGGYEQYF	TGCGCCAGCAGCCCCGGACTAGCGGGAGGAGGCTACGAGCAGTACTTC
TRBV4-3	-	once	TRBJ2-3	CASSQDRGVKADTQYF	TGCGCCAGCAGCCAAGATCGGGGAGTAAAGGCGGATACGCAGTATTTT
TRBV5-1	TRBD2	-	TRBJ2-5	CASSKNELAGEETQYF	TGCGCCAGCAGCAAAAACGAACTAGCGGGAGAAGAGACCCAGTACTTC
TRBV7-3	-	-	TRBJ2-2	CASSLGASSTGELFF	TGTGCCAGCAGTCTTGGGGCGTCGTCCACCGGGGAGCTGTTTTTT
TRBV10-1	TRBD1	once	TRBJ1-1	CASSAGQGTEAFF	TGCGCCAGCAGTGCAGGACAGGGGACTGAAGCTTTCTTT
TRBV29-1	-	once	TRBJ2-7	CSVELDSYEQYF	TGCAGCGTTGAACTAGATTCTTACGAGCAGTACTTC
TRBV7-2	-	-	TRBJ2-1	CASSAHRGEQFF	TGTGCCAGCAGCGCCCATCGCGGTGAGCAGTTCTTC
TRBV7-2	-	-	TRBJ2-7	CASSFDSLYEQYF	TGTGCCAGCAGCTTCGACAGCTTATACGAGCAGTACTTC
TRBV6-5	TRBD1	-	TRBJ1-2	CASSYSGGSNYGYTF	TGTGCCAGCAGTTACTCAGGGGGCTCTAACTATGGCTACACCTTC
TRBV27	-	-	TRBJ2-2	CASRGWGGANTGELFF	TGTGCCAGCAGGGGCTGGGGGGGCGCGAACACCGGGGAGCTGTTTTTT
TRBV6-6	-	-	TRBJ2-1	CASSSREAGEQFF	TGTGCCAGCAGTTCCAGGGAAGCTGGTGAGCAGTTCTTC
TRBV2	TRBD2	-	TRBJ2-1	CASSEGLAGPLYEQFF	TGTGCCAGCAGTGAAGGACTAGCGGGGCCTCTGTATGAGCAGTTCTTC
TRBV28	-	-	TRBJ2-3	CASSPSRGTATDTQYF	TGTGCCAGCAGTCCCTCGCGCGGGACCGCCACAGATACGCAGTATTTT
TRBV11-2	TRBD2	-	TRBJ2-1	CASSLVVGTSGTYNEQFF	TGTGCCAGCAGCTTAGTTGTTGGGACTAGCGGGACCTACAATGAGCAGTTCTTC
TRBV28	TRBD2	-	TRBJ2-7	CASSLSGEHEQYF	TGTGCCAGCAGTTTAAGCGGGGAACACGAGCAGTACTTC
TRBV4-1	TRBD1	-	TRBJ2-7	CASSQAISGTGIYEQYF	TGCGCCAGCAGCCAAGCGATATCCGGGACAGGGATCTACGAGCAGTACTTC
TRBV2	-	once	TRBJ2-2	CASKRILNTGELFF	TGTGCCAGCAAGAGGATCTTGAACACCGGGGAGCTGTTTTTT
TRBV15	TRBD1	-	TRBJ1-1	CATSRGQGRTEAFF	TGTGCCACCAGCAGAGGACAGGGGAGGACTGAAGCTTTCTTT
TRBV3-1/TRBV3-2	TRBD2	-	TRBJ2-3	CASSPSGLAVTQYF	TGTGCCAGCAGCCCCTCCGGGCTAGCGGTTACGCAGTATTTT
TRBV29-1	TRBD2	-	TRBJ2-7	CSVDRGGLSSYEQYF	TGCAGCGTTGATCGGGGGGGGCTGAGCTCCTACGAGCAGTACTTC
TRBV30	-	-	TRBJ2-7	CAWKDKDSSYEQYF	TGTGCCTGGAAAGACAAGGACAGCTCCTACGAGCAGTACTTC
TRBV6-5	TRBD1	once	TRBJ1-1	CASSTDRGRFTEAFF	TGTGCCAGCAGTACCGACAGGGGACGGTTCACTGAAGCTTTCTTT
TRBV5-1	TRBD1	-	TRBJ1-4	CASSPPRDRGKLFF	TGCGCCAGCAGCCCCCCCCGGGACAGAGGAAAACTGTTTTTT
TRBV10-3	TRBD2	-	TRBJ2-2	CAIKTSGETGELFF	TGTGCCATCAAGACTAGCGGGGAAACCGGGGAGCTGTTTTTT
TRBV7-8	-	once	TRBJ2-7	CASSLDPARYEQYF	TGTGCCAGCAGCTTAGACCCAGCGAGGTACGAGCAGTACTTC
TRBV15	-	once	TRBJ2-4	CATGDSLSGKNIQYF	TGTGCCACCGGGGACAGCCTTAGCGGCAAAAACATTCAGTACTTC
TRBV7-6	-	few	TRBJ1-6	CASSLGSTGLTPLHF	TGTGCCAGCAGCTTAGGGAGTACGGGGTTGACACCCCTCCACTTT
TRBV19	TRBD1	-	TRBJ2-2	CASSSPQGAYTGELFF	TGTGCCAGTAGTTCCCCACAGGGGGCCTACACCGGGGAGCTGTTTTTT
TRBV30	-	-	TRBJ1-4	CACHFNEKLFF	TGTGCCTGCCACTTCAATGAAAAACTGTTTTTT
TRBV12-3/TRBV12-4	-	-	TRBJ1-3	CASSSDSGNTIYF	TGTGCCAGCAGTTCAGACTCTGGAAACACCATATATTTT
TRBV6-5	-	-	TRBJ2-7	CASSRADSTYEQYF	TGTGCCAGCAGCCGCGCGGACAGTACCTACGAGCAGTACTTC
TRBV4-1	-	-	TRBJ1-6	CASSAAGIYNSPLHF	TGCGCCAGCAGCGCTGCAGGAATTTATAATTCACCCCTCCACTTT
TRBV4-1	-	-	TRBJ2-2	CASSQERRQVTTGELFF	TGCGCCAGCAGCCAAGAAAGGAGACAGGTGACCACCGGGGAGCTGTTTTTT
TRBV6-6	TRBD1	-	TRBJ2-7	CASRTGQGAYEQYF	TGTGCCAGCAGAACGGGACAGGGGGCCTACGAGCAGTACTTC
TRBV28	TRBD1	-	TRBJ2-7	CASSSRGRGEQYF	TGTGCCAGCAGTTCCAGGGGGCGCGGCGAGCAGTACTTC
TRBV6-5	TRBD1	-	TRBJ2-7	CASRNRGTYEQYF	TGTGCCAGCAGAAACAGGGGAACCTACGAGCAGTACTTC
TRBV6-1	TRBD2	-	TRBJ2-1	CASSEGGTSLFF	TGTGCCAGCAGTGAAGGCGGGACTAGCCTGTTCTTC
TRBV7-6	-	-	TRBJ1-3	CASSLGPGRTGNTIYF	TGTGCCAGCAGCTTAGGGCCAGGGAGGACCGGAAACACCATATATTTT
TRBV11-2	-	-	TRBJ1-1	CASSLDRVGWTEAFF	TGTGCCAGCAGCTTAGACAGGGTAGGATGGACTGAAGCTTTCTTT
TRBV9	TRBD1	-	TRBJ2-3	CASSPHRGTDTQYF	TGTGCCAGCAGCCCCCACAGGGGGACAGATACGCAGTATTTT
TRBV9	-	-	TRBJ1-3	CASSVDAREPGNTIYF	TGTGCCAGCAGCGTAGATGCCCGGGAGCCCGGAAACACCATATATTTT
TRBV2	-	-	TRBJ1-5	CASSDLGQSMRKPQHF	TGTGCCAGCAGTGACTTAGGACAGAGCATGAGGAAGCCCCAGCATTTT
TRBV6-5	-	few	TRBJ2-7	CASSYFPRDMSEQYF	TGTGCCAGCAGTTACTTCCCCCGGGACATGTCCGAGCAGTACTTC
TRBV5-4	-	few	TRBJ1-2	CASSFAGYGYTF	TGTGCCAGCAGCTTTGCAGGGTACGGCTACACCTTC